Sequencing of this TCR beta chain was carried out in a study of blood T cell repertoires in COVID-19. At the level of the study: The cDNA or gDNA used as material had been derived from T cells, B-cell-depleted T cells, or PBMCs.

The table came from immunoSEQ multiplex PCR; TCRdb's copy has only in-frame clones and leaves some out. This table holds some 320,000 clones, approximately 90% found once. Study members were between roughly 18 and 90 years old and lived in 20 to 25 US regions. Cohort allocation depended upon clinical history that participants reported. Exposed enrollees had met someone with a PCR-confirmed or clinician-diagnosed COVID-19 case at some point within the 2 weeks before study entry. CDR1 is LGHDT, CDR2 YNNKEL, per germline (reference sequence). The CDR3 is 14 amino acids. Trimming cost V 4 bases and J 8 bases, with 17 bases left between them.

The V call is TRBV3-1 (or the pseudogene TRBV3-2), the J call TRBJ1-2; D unresolved. Material: PBMCs or T cells enriched from blood (not recorded which). This sequence was found in a woman in her 30s who had been exposed to COVID-19. The CDR3 sequence: CASSPTGGPGGYTF. The CDR3 DNA reads TGTGCCAGCAGCCCGACGGGCGGGCCGGGGGGCTACACCTTC.